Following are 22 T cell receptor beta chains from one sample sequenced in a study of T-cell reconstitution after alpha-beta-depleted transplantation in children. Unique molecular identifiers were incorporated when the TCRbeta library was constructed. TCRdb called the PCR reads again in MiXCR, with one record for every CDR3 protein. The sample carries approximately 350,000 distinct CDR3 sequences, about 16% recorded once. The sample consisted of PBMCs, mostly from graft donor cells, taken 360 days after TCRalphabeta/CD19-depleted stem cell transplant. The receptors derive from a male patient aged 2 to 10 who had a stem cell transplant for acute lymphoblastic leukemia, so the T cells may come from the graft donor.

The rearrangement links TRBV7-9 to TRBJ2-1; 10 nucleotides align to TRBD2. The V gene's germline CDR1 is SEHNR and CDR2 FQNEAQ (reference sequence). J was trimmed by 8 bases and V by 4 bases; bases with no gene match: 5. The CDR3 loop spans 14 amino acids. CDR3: CASSSSGSWYEQFF. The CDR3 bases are TGTGCCAGCAGCTCTAGCGGGAGTTGGTATGAGCAGTTCTTC.

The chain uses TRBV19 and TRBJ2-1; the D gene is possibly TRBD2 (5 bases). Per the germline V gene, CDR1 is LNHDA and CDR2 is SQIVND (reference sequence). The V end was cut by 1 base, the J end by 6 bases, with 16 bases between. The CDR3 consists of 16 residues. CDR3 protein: CASSIVGAWFGNEQFF. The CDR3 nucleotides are TGTGCCAGTAGTATAGTGGGAGCTTGGTTCGGCAATGAGCAGTTCTTC.

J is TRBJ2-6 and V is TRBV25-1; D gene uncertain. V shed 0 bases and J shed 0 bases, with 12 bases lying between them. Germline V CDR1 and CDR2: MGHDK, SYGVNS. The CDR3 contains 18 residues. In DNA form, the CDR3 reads TGTGCCAGCAGTGAATATCGGGCCCGTAGCTCTGGGGCCAACGTCCTGACTTTC. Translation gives CASSEYRARSSGANVLTF.

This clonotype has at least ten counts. This CDR3 is CSEQRVGTDTQYF. The CDR3 DNA is TGCAGCGAGCAGCGGGTTGGGACAGATACGCAGTATTTT. This sequence joins TRBV29-1 and TRBJ2-3; maybe TRBD2 (6 bases). Germline CDR1 reads SQVTM; CDR2 reads ANQGSEA. V was pared by 7 bases and J by 3 bases, with 14 bases between. CDR3 size: 13 residues.

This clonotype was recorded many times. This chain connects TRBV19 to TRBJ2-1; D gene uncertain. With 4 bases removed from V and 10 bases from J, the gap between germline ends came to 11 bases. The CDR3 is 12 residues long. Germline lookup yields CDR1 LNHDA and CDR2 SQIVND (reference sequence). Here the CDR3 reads CASSRGASEQFF. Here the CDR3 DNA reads TGTGCCAGTAGTAGAGGAGCGTCAGAGCAGTTCTTC. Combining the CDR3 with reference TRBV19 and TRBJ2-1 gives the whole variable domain DGGITQSPKYLFRKEGQNVTLSCEQNLNHDAMYWYRQDPGQGLRLIYYSQIVNDFQKGDIAEGYSVSREKKESFPLTVTSAQKNPTAFYLCASSRGASEQFFGPGTRLTVL.

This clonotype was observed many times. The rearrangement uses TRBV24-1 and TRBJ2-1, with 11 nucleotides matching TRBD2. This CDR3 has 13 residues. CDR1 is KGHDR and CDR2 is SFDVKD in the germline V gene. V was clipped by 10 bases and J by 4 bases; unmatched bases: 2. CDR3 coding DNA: TGTGCCACGGGGACTAGCGGATACAATGAGCAGTTCTTC. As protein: CATGTSGYNEQFF.

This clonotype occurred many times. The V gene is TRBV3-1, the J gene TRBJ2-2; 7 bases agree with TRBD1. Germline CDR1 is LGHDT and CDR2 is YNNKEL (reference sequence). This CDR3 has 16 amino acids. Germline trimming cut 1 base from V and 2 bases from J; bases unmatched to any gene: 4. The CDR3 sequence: CASSQGWDSNTGELFF. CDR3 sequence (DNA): TGTGCCAGCAGCCAAGGATGGGACAGCAACACCGGGGAGCTGTTTTTT.

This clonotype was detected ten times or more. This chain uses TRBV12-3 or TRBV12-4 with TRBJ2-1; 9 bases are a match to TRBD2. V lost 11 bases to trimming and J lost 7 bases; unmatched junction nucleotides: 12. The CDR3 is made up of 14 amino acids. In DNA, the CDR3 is TGTGCCGTAGTCGGTAGCGGGAGAAGGAATGAGCAGTTCTTC. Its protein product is CAVVGSGRRNEQFF.

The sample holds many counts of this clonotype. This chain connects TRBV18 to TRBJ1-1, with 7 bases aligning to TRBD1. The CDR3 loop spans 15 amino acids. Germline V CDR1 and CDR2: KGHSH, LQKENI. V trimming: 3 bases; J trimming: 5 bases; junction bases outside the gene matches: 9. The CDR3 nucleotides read TGTGCCAGCTCACCTCCTACAGGGGCGCTGACTGAAGCTTTCTTT. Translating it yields CASSPPTGALTEAFF.

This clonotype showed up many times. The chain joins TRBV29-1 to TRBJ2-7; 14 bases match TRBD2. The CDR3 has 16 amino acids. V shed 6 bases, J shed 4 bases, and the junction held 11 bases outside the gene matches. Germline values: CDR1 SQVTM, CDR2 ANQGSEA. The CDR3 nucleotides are TGCAGCGTAGGAGGGACTAGCGGGAGTTTCGGGTACGAGCAGTACTTC. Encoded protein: CSVGGTSGSFGYEQYF.

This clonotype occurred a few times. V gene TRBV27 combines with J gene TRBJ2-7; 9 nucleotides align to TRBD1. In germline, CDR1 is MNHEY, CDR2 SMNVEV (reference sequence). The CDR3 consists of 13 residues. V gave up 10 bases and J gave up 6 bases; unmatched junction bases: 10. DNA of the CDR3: TGTGCCACTAGGGACAGGGCTCATCGCGAGCAGTACTTC. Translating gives CATRDRAHREQYF.

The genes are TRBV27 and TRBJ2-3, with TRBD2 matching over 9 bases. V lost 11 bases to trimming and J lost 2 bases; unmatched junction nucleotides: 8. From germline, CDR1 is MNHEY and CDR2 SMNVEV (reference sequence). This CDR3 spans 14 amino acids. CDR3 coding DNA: TGTGCCGGCGATACTAGCGGGTACACAGATACGCAGTATTTT. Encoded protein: CAGDTSGYTDTQYF.

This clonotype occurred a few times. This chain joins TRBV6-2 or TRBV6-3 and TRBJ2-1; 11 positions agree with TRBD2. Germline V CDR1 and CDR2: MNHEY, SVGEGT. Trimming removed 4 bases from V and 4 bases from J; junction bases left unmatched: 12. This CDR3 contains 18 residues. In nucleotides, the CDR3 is TGTGCCAGCAGTTTATCGCCATTTACTAGCGGGAGTTACAATGAGCAGTTCTTC. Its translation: CASSLSPFTSGSYNEQFF.

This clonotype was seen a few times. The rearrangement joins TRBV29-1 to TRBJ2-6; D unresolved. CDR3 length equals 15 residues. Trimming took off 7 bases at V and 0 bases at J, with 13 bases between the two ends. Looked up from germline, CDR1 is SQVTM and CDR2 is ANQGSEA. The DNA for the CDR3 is TGCAGCGCTTCTGGACGGAACTCTGGGGCCAACGTCCTGACTTTC. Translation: CSASGRNSGANVLTF. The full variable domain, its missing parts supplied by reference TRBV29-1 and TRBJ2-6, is SAVISQKPSRDICQRGTSLTIQCQVDSQVTMMFWYRQQPGQSLTLIATANQGSEATYESGFVIDKFPISRPNLTFSTLTVSNMSPEDSSIYLCSASGRNSGANVLTFGAGSRLTVL.

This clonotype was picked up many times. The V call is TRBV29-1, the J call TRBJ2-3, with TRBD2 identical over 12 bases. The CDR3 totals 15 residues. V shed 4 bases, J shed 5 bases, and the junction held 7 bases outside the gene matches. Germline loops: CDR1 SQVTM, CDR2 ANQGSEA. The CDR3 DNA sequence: TGCAGCGTTGCGGCTAGCGGGAGGGTGATAGATACGCAGTATTTT. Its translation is CSVAASGRVIDTQYF.

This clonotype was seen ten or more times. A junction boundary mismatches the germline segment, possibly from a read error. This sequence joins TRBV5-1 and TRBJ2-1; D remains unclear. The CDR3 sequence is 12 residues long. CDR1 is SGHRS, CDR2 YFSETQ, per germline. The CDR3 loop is CASSLAYNEQFF. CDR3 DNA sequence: TGTGCCAGCAGCTTGGCCTACAATGAGCAGTTCTTC.

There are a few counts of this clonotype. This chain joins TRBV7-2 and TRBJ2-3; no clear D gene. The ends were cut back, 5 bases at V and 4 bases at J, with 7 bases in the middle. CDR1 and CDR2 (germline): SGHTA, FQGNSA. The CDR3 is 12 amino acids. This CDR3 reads CASSHPSDTQYF. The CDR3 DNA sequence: TGTGCCAGCAGCCACCCTTCAGATACGCAGTATTTT. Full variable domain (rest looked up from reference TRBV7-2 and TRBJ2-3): GAGVSQSPSNKVTEKGKDVELRCDPISGHTALYWYRQSLGQGLEFLIYFQGNSAPDKSGLPSDRFSAERTGGSVSTLTIQRTQQEDSAVYLCASSHPSDTQYFGPGTRLTVL.

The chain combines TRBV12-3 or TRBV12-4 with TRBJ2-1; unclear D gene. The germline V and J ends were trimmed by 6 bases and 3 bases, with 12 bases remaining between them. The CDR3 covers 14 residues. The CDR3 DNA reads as TGTGCCAGCAGCTCCAATAAGAACTACAATGAGCAGTTCTTC. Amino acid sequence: CASSSNKNYNEQFF.

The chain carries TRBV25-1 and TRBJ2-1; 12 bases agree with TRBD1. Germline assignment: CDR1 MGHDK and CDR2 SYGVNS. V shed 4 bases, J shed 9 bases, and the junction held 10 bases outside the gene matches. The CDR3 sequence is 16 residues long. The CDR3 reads CASSAFSGTGGGEQFF. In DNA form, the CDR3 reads TGTGCCAGCAGTGCCTTCTCCGGGACAGGGGGCGGTGAGCAGTTCTTC. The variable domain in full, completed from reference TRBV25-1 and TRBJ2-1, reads EADIYQTPRYLVIGTGKKITLECSQTMGHDKMYWYQQDPGMELHLIHYSYGVNSTEKGDLSSESTVSRIRTEHFPLTLESARPSHTSQYLCASSAFSGTGGGEQFFGPGTRLTVL.

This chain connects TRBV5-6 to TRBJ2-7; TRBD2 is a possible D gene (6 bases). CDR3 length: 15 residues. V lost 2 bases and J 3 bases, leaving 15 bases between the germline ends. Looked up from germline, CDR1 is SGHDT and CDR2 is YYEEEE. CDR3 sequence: CASSFLGGSGYEQYF. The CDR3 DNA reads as TGTGCCAGCAGCTTCCTTGGAGGGAGTGGCTACGAGCAGTACTTC. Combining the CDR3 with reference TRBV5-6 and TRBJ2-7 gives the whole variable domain DAGVTQSPTHLIKTRGQQVTLRCSPKSGHDTVSWYQQALGQGPQFIFQYYEEEERQRGNFPDRFSGHQFPNYSSELNVNALLLGDSALYLCASSFLGGSGYEQYFGPGTRLTVT.

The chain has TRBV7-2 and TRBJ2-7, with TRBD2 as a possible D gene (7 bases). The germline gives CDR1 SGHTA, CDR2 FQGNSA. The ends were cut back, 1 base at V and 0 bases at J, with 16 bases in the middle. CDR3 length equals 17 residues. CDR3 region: CASSLVLGGAASYEQYF. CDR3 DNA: TGTGCCAGCAGCTTAGTGCTGGGGGGGGCTGCCTCCTACGAGCAGTACTTC.

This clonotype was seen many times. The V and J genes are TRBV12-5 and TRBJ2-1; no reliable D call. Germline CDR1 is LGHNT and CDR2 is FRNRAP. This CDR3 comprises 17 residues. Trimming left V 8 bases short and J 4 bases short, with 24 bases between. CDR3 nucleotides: TGTGCTAGTTTCACTGTCAAAGGGTGGCCTGGGTACAATGAGCAGTTCTTC. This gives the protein CASFTVKGWPGYNEQFF.